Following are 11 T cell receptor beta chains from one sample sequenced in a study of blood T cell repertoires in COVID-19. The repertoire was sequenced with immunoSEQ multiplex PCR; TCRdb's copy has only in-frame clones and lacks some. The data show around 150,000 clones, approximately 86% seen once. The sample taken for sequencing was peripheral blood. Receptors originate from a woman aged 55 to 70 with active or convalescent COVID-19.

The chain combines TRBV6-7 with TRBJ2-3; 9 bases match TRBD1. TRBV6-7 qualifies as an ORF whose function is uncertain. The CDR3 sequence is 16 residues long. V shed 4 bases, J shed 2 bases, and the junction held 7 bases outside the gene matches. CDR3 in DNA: TGTGCCAGCAGTTGCTACAGGGGGCTGCCCACAGATACGCAGTATTTT. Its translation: CASSCYRGLPTDTQYF.

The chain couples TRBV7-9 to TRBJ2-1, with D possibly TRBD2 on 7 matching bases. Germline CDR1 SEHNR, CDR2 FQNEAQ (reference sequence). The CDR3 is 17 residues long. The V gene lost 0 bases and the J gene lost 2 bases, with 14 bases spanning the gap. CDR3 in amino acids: CASSLAGRGATYNEQFF. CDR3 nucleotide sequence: TGTGCCAGCAGCTTAGCCGGACGGGGGGCCACCTACAATGAGCAGTTCTTC.

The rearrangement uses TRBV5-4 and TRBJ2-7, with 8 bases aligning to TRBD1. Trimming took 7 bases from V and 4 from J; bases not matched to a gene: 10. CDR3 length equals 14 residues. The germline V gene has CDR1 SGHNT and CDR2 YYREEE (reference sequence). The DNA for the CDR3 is TGTGCCAGCCGGAGGGCAGGGGACAGGTACGAGCAGTACTTC. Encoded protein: CASRRAGDRYEQYF.

The CDR3 is CASSERGRDRAFF. CDR3 in DNA: TGTGCCAGCAGTGAACGCGGCAGGGATAGAGCTTTCTTT. The V and J genes are TRBV6-1 and TRBJ1-1, with a weak D call TRBD1 (5 bases). V lost 2 bases and J lost 10, with 14 bases in between. The germline gives CDR1 MNHNS, CDR2 SASEGT. This CDR3 is 13 amino acids long.

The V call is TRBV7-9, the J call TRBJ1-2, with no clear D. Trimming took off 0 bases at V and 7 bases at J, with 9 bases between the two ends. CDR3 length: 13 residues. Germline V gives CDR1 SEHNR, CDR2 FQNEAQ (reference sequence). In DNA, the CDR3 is TGTGCCAGCAGCTTAGCCTCGTCTTCTGGCTACACCTTC. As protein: CASSLASSSGYTF.

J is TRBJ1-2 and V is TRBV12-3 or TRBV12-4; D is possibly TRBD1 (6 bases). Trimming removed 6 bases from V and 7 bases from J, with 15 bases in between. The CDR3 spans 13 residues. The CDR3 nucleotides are TGTGCCAGCAGAAACAGGGAAGTTGGTGGCTACACCTTC. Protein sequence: CASRNREVGGYTF.

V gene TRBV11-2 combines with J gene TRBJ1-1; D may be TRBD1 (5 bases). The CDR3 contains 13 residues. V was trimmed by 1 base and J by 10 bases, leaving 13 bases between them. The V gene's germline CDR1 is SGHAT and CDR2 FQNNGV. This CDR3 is CASSLAGGAGAFF. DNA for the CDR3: TGTGCCAGCAGCTTAGCCGGAGGGGCTGGAGCTTTCTTT.

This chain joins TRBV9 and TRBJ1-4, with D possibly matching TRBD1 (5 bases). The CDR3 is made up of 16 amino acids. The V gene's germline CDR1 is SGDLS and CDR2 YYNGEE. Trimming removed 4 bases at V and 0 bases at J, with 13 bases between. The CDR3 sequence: CASSRDGGATNEKLFF. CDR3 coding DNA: TGTGCCAGCAGCCGGGACGGAGGGGCAACTAATGAAAAACTGTTTTTT.

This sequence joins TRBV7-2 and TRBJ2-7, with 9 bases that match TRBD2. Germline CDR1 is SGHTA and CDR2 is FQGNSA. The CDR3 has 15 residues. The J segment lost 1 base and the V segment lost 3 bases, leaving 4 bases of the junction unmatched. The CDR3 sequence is CASSFGSGGSYEQYF. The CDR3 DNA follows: TGTGCCAGCAGCTTTGGAAGCGGGGGGTCCTACGAGCAGTACTTC.

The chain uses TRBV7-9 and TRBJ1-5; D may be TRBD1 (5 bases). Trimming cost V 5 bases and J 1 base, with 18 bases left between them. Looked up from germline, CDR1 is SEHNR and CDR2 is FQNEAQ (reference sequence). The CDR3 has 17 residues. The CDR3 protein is CASSMGSGGGSNQPQHF. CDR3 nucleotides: TGTGCCAGCAGCATGGGGTCCGGGGGTGGAAGCAATCAGCCCCAGCATTTT.

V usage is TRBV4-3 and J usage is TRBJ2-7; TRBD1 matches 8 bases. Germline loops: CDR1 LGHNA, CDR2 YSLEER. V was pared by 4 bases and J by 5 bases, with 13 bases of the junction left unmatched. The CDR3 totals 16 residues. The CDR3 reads CASSLSTQGAQNEQYF. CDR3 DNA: TGCGCCAGCAGCCTAAGTACGCAGGGGGCGCAAAACGAGCAGTACTTC.